This TCR beta chain was identified in a study of naive and memory T cell subsets. Points from the study as a whole: Over 85% of naive TCR sequences appeared only once, unlike memory subsets. Clonotypes are single alpha or beta chains, not paired receptors.

The beta constant-region primer was an equimolar mix of two oligonucleotides covering TRBC1 and TRBC2. TCRdb fed the UMI-ligation and nested PCR reads into MiXCR, producing one record per CDR3 protein. The sample comprises under 35,000 distinct CDR3 sequences, around a tenth of which are singletons, and approximately 17% rests with the top ten. This clonotype was observed a handful of times. The target antigen is unknown. Cells stained for CD3, CD4, CD8, CD45RA, CD27 and viability were sorted into four CD45RA/CD27 subsets. Germline V gene lookup returns CDR1 SGDLS and CDR2 YYNGEE. CDR3 length: 15 residues. Trimming took 3 bases from V and 2 from J, leaving 11 bases between them.

The gene calls are TRBV9 and TRBJ2-2, with D unclear. Sequenced sample: effector memory CD4+ T cells from blood. Described subset: effector memory, CD45RA- CD27-. The TCR originated in a human donor in good health. In DNA form, the CDR3 reads TGTGCCAGCAGCGCGCCCCCCGGAAACACCGGGGAGCTGTTTTTT. It yields the protein CASSAPPGNTGELFF.